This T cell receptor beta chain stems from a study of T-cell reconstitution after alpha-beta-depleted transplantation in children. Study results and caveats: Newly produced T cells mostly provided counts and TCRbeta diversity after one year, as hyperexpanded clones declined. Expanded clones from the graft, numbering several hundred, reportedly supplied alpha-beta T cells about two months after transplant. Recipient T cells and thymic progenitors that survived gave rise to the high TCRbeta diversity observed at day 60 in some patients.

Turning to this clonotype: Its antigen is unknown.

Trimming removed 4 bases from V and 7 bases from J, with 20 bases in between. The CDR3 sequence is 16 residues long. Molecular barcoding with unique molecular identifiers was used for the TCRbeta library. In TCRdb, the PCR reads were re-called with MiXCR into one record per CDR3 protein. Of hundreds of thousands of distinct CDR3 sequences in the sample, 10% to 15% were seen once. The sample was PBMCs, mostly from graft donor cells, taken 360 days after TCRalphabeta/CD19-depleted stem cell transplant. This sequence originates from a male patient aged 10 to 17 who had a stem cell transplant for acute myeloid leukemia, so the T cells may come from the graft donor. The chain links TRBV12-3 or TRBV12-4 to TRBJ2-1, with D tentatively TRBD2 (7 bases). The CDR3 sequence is CASSSSPGGGRNEQFF. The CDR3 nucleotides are TGTGCCAGCAGTTCCTCCCCCGGGGGCGGGAGAAATGAGCAGTTCTTC.